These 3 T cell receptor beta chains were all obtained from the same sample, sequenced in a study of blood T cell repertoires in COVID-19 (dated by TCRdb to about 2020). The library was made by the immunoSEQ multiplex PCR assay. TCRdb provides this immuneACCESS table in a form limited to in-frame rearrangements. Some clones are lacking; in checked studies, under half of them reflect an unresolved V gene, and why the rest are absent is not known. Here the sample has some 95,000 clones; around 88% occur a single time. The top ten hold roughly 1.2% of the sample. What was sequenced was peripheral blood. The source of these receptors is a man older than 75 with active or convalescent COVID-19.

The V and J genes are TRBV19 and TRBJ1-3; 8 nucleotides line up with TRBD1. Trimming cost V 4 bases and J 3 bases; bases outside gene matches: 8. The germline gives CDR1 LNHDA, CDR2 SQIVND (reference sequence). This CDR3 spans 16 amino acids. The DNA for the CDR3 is TGTGCCAGTAGTACAAACGACAGGGGAAGTGGAAACACCATATATTTT. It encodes CASSTNDRGSGNTIYF. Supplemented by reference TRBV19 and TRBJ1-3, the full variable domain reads DGGITQSPKYLFRKEGQNVTLSCEQNLNHDAMYWYRQDPGQGLRLIYYSQIVNDFQKGDIAEGYSVSREKKESFPLTVTSAQKNPTAFYLCASSTNDRGSGNTIYFGEGSWLTVV.

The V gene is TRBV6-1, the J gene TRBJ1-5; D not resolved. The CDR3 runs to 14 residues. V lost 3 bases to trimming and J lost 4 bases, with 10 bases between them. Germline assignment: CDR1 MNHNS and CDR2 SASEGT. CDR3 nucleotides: TGTGCCAGCAGTGATAGCCTCGTGAATCAGCCCCAGCATTTT. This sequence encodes CASSDSLVNQPQHF.

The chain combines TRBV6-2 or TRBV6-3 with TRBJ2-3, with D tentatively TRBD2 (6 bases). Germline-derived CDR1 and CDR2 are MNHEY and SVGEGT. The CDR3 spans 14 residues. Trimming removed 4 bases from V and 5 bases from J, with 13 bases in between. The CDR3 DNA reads TGTGCCAGCAGTTTTCCGGGAGTCATAGATACGCAGTATTTT. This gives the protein CASSFPGVIDTQYF.